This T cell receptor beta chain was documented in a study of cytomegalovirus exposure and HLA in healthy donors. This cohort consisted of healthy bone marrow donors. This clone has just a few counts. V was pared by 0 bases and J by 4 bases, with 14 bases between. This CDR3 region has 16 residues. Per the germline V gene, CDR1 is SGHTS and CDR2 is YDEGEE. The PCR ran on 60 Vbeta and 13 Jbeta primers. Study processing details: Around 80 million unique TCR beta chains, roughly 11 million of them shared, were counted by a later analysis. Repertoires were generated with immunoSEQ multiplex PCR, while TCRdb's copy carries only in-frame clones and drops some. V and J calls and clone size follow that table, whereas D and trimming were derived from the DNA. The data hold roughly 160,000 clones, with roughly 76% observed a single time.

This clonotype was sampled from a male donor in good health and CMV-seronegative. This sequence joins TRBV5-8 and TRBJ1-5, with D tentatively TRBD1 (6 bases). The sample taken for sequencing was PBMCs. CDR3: CASSLGTGRGNQPQHF. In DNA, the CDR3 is TGTGCCAGCAGCTTGGGGACGGGGAGGGGGAATCAGCCCCAGCATTTT.